Listed below are T cell receptor beta chains from one sample, sequenced in a study of T cell clones after liver transplantation. Repertoires were generated with immunoSEQ multiplex PCR, while TCRdb's copy carries only in-frame clones and drops some. The table shows 9,500 to 10,000 clones, with approximately 72% occurring only once. Material: CD8+ T cells from blood, obtained at the approximately 15-month timepoint. The receptors derive from a human patient who received a liver transplant. The graft donor may have contributed some T cells. CDR3s include the opening cysteine and the closing phenylalanine or tryptophan. D genes are given only for firm matches. Clone size is shown for a subset of rows, as once, few, many or a class of expanded clone.

>-|medium-sized|TRBV11-2|TRBJ1-2
TGTGCCAGCAGCTTAGACAACTATGGCTACACCTTC
CASSLDNYGYTF
>TRBD1|-|TRBV6-5|TRBJ2-7
TGTGCCAGCAGTAACCGGGACAGACCCTACGAGCAGTACTTC
CASSNRDRPYEQYF
>TRBD1|-|TRBV5-5|TRBJ1-4
TGTGCCAGCAGCTTGGGACAGGGGACAACTAATGAAAAACTGTTTTTT
CASSLGQGTTNEKLFF
>-|-|TRBV11-2|TRBJ2-3
TGTGCCAGCAGCAAATACAGGGCCTGGACAGATACGCAGTATTTT
CASSKYRAWTDTQYF
>-|-|TRBV18|TRBJ2-1
TGTGCCAGCTCACCCGCCAACAATGAGCAGTTCTTC
CASSPANNEQFF
>-|-|TRBV19|TRBJ1-2
TGTGCCAGTAGTATAGCGGCGGAAGGCTACACCTTC
CASSIAAEGYTF
>TRBD2|-|TRBV5-4|TRBJ2-5
TGTGCCAGCGAACCCGGGACTAGCGGGAGGTTAGGAGGAGAGACCCAGTACTTC
CASEPGTSGRLGGETQYF
>-|-|TRBV5-4|TRBJ1-6
TGTGCCAGCAGCTTGGAGAATTCACCCCTCCACTTT
CASSLENSPLHF
>TRBD1|once|TRBV6-1|TRBJ2-7
TGTGCCAGCAGTGAGACAGGGGACTACGAGCAGTACTTC
CASSETGDYEQYF
>TRBD1|-|TRBV7-9|TRBJ2-5
TGTGCCAGCAGCCAAACTCCGGGACAGATGGAGACCCAGTACTTC
CASSQTPGQMETQYF
>-|-|TRBV4-3|TRBJ2-1
TGCGCCAGCAGCCAAGGAAGGGACTCCTACAATGAGCAGTTCTTC
CASSQGRDSYNEQFF
>-|-|TRBV5-4|TRBJ2-7
TGTGCCAGCAGCCGGGACGCCAGCTCCTACGAGCAGTACTTC
CASSRDASSYEQYF
>-|-|TRBV5-1|TRBJ2-3
TGCGCCAGCAGGGGAGGACAGGTGATCACAGATACGCAGTATTTT
CASRGGQVITDTQYF
>TRBD1|-|TRBV5-6|TRBJ1-4
TGTGCCAGCAGCTCGGAGGGGGCCGGGGTAGAAAAACTGTTTTTT
CASSSEGAGVEKLFF
>-|few|TRBV19|TRBJ2-1
TGTGCCAGTGCACTAGGGCCCTACAATGAGCAGTTCTTC
CASALGPYNEQFF
>TRBD1|-|TRBV27|TRBJ1-1
TGTGCCAGCAGTCCACCCGGGACAGGCATGGGCACTGAAGCTTTCTTT
CASSPPGTGMGTEAFF
>-|once|TRBV5-8|TRBJ2-1
TGTGCCAGCAGCTTTCACGGGCGGGCGGGCTCCTACAATGAGCAGTTCTTC
CASSFHGRAGSYNEQFF
>-|-|TRBV4-1|TRBJ2-2
TGCGCCAGCAGCCAAGAGGGAGGTTCGAACACCGGGGAGCTGTTTTTT
CASSQEGGSNTGELFF
>-|once|TRBV6-5|TRBJ2-3
TGTGCCAGCAGGGGGGGAAATACGCAGTATTTT
CASRGGNTQYF
>-|-|TRBV11-2|TRBJ1-3
TGTGCCAGCAGCTTAGACAGGGACCCCTCTGGAAACACCATATATTTT
CASSLDRDPSGNTIYF
>-|-|TRBV5-5|TRBJ1-2
TGTGCCAGCAGCTTGGACATGGGAGAATATGGCTACACCTTC
CASSLDMGEYGYTF
>-|few|TRBV10-3|TRBJ2-3
TGTGCCATCAGTGCAAAAGACAAAAAGGGCACAGATACGCAGTATTTT
CAISAKDKKGTDTQYF
>TRBD1|-|TRBV6-4|TRBJ2-3
TGTGCCAGCAGTGGGACAGGGGGCAGCACAGATACGCAGTATTTT
CASSGTGGSTDTQYF
>-|once|TRBV13|TRBJ1-2
TGTGCCAGCAGCGAAGGTACAGGGAACTATGGCTACACCTTC
CASSEGTGNYGYTF
>TRBD2|-|TRBV28|TRBJ2-3
TGTGCCAGCAGTTTTTTCGTTGGGACTAGCGCACGAACCGACACAGATACGCAGTATTTT
CASSFFVGTSARTDTDTQYF
>-|-|TRBV9|TRBJ2-6
TGTGCCAGCAGCCCCCGGGCGGGGGCAAGCGGGGCCAACGTCCTGACTTTC
CASSPRAGASGANVLTF
>-|-|TRBV28|TRBJ1-6
TGTGCCAGCAGTTCCGACCGTGGTCCGACCTTAGGGAATTCACCCCTCCACTTT
CASSSDRGPTLGNSPLHF
>-|-|TRBV19|TRBJ1-2
TGTGCCAGTAGCCACCAGACAGGCGGGGATGGCTACACCTTC
CASSHQTGGDGYTF
>-|large|TRBV6-1|TRBJ1-1
TGTGCCAGCAGTGCACAGGGCATGGACACTGAAGCTTTCTTT
CASSAQGMDTEAFF
>-|-|TRBV4-1|TRBJ2-6
TGCGCCAGCAGCCAAGATCTCAGGGGGGCTGGGGCCAACGTCCTGACTTTC
CASSQDLRGAGANVLTF
>-|medium-sized|TRBV7-2|TRBJ1-6
TGTGCCAGCAGCTTAGAACTGAATTCACCCCTCCACTTT
CASSLELNSPLHF
>-|-|TRBV7-9|TRBJ1-2
TGTGCCAGCAGCTTGGGTCTCCTCCAGGACAGTAGAACTAACTATGGCTACACCTTC
CASSLGLLQDSRTNYGYTF
>-|-|TRBV5-5|TRBJ1-5
TGTGCCAGCAGCTTCGGCAGTAGCAATCAGCCCCAGCATTTT
CASSFGSSNQPQHF
>-|-|TRBV19|TRBJ1-2
TGTGCCAGTCTGACAGGAGGTTATGGCTACACCTTC
CASLTGGYGYTF
>TRBD2|-|TRBV5-5|TRBJ2-1
TGTGCCAGCAGCTTATACTGGCGGGAGGTCAATGAGCAGTTCTTC
CASSLYWREVNEQFF
>-|-|TRBV4-2|TRBJ2-2
TGTGCCAGCAGCCAAGATACAACAAGCGGGGAGCTGTTTTTT
CASSQDTTSGELFF
>-|few|TRBV27|TRBJ1-6
TGTGCCAGCAGTCCCGTAGGTTCACCCCTCCACTTT
CASSPVGSPLHF
>-|medium-sized|TRBV6-4|TRBJ2-1
TGTGCCAGCAGTGACTCTTCACATGACTACAATGAGCAGTTCTTC
CASSDSSHDYNEQFF
>-|-|TRBV6-6|TRBJ1-3
TGTGCCAGCTACTCCGGTACAGTTGGAAACACCATATATTTT
CASYSGTVGNTIYF
>-|-|TRBV6-1|TRBJ2-7
TGTGCCAGCAGTGAATTAGAAGGGTCCTACGAGCAGTACTTC
CASSELEGSYEQYF
>-|-|TRBV15|TRBJ1-3
TGTGCCACCAGCAGAGACCGCTCTGGAAACACCATATATTTT
CATSRDRSGNTIYF
>-|-|TRBV6-5|TRBJ2-3
TGTGCCAGCAGTCGGGGATTCACAGATACGCAGTATTTT
CASSRGFTDTQYF
>-|medium-sized|TRBV29-1|TRBJ1-5
TGCAGCGTTGAAGAAGTCAGGGAATGGCAGCCCCAGCATTTT
CSVEEVREWQPQHF
>-|-|TRBV6-9|TRBJ2-5
TGTGCCAGCAGCCTGTTCGTCATGAAGCAAGAGACCCAGTACTTC
CASSLFVMKQETQYF
>-|-|TRBV7-8|TRBJ2-3
TGTGCCAGCAGCCGGGGGTCAGATACGCAGTATTTT
CASSRGSDTQYF
>TRBD1|-|TRBV27|TRBJ2-5
TGTGCCAGCAGTTCTCCGGGGACAGGGGGCGAAGAGACCCAGTACTTC
CASSSPGTGGEETQYF
>-|once|TRBV11-2|TRBJ2-3
TGTGCCAGCAGCAACCTCGTTCTAGCGAGCACAGATACGCAGTATTTT
CASSNLVLASTDTQYF
>-|-|TRBV13|TRBJ1-6
TGTGCCAGCAGCTTAGGCTCCTATAATTCACCCCTCCACTTT
CASSLGSYNSPLHF
>TRBD2|-|TRBV13|TRBJ2-5
TGTGCCAGCAGCTTACCGCCGCTAGCGGGTAGTAGCCAGTACTTC
CASSLPPLAGSSQYF
>-|-|TRBV18|TRBJ1-1
TGTGCCAGCTCACCAAGCCCGAACACTGAAGCTTTCTTT
CASSPSPNTEAFF
>TRBD2|few|TRBV5-1|TRBJ2-1
TGCGCCAGTAGCGGGGGGGCTACTTACAATGAGCAGTTCTTC
CASSGGATYNEQFF
>-|-|TRBV19|TRBJ2-1
TGTGCCAGTAGTATAGGCCCAGGGGTCGTGAATGAGCAGTTCTTC
CASSIGPGVVNEQFF
>-|-|TRBV12-5|TRBJ2-4
TGTGCTAGTGGTGTGGGGACCTCCAAAAACATTCAGTACTTC
CASGVGTSKNIQYF